This T cell receptor beta chain was identified during a study of T cell repertoires in cytomegalovirus infection. Turning to the study itself: Matching HLA type and CMV infection were both indicated by public TCR beta signatures.

TCRdb passed the reads through MiXCR, listing each CDR3 protein once. The repertoire holds fewer than 300,000 distinct CDR3 sequences, under 30% seen once, with approximately 13% in the top ten. The CDR3 covers 15 residues. V lost 5 bases and J 5 bases, leaving 15 bases between the germline ends. Germline assignment: CDR1 MNHNS and CDR2 SASEGT. This clonotype was counted at least ten times. Its specificity is unknown. Study findings and constraints: The response measured ex vivo was dominated by TCR beta clonotypes (HLA-C-restricted and CMV-specific).

This TCR derives from a human donor in good health (CMV status not recorded). Some clones in this sample may be carry-over from other donors' samples. The sample comprised PBMCs. This rearrangement joins TRBV6-1 to TRBJ1-4; D gene uncertain. CDR3: CASSRGRLENEKLFF. The CDR3 DNA follows: TGTGCCAGCAGTAGAGGACGGCTTGAGAATGAAAAACTGTTTTTT.